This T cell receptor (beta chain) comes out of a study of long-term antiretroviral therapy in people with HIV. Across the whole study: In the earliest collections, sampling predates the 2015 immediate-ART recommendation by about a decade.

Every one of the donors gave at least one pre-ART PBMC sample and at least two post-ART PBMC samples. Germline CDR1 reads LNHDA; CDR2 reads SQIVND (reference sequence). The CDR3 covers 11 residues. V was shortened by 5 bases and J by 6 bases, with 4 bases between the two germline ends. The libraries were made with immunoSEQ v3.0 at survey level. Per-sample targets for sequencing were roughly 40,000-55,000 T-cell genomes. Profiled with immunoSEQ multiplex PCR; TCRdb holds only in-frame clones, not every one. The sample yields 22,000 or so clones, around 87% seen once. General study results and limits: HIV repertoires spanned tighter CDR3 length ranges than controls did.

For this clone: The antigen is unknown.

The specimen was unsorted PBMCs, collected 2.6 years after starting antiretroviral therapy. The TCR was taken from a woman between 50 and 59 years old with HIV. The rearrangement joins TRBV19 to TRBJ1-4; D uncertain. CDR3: CASSQDEKLFF. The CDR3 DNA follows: TGTGCCAGTAGTCAGGATGAAAAACTGTTTTTT.